Presented here are 10 T cell receptor beta chains from one specimen sequenced in a study of siplizumab effects on memory and regulatory T cells. Some clones are missing from TCRdb's copy, which holds only in-frame ones; the method was immunoSEQ multiplex PCR. The profile covers more than 85,000 clones, with about 91% appearing a single time and roughly 2.7% taken by the ten largest. Material for sequencing was CD4+ T cells sorted from blood. Receptors originate from a human donor in good health. Some clones in this sample may be carry-over from other donors' samples.

This chain uses TRBV9 with TRBJ2-7; TRBD1 matches at 8 bases. V lost 4 bases to trimming and J lost 4 bases; unmatched junction nucleotides: 7. The CDR3 is 14 amino acids. The germline gives CDR1 SGDLS, CDR2 YYNGEE. CDR3 in amino acids: CASSPQGALYEQYF. The CDR3, as DNA: TGTGCCAGCAGCCCCCAGGGGGCCTTGTACGAGCAGTACTTC. The full variable domain, rest sourced from reference TRBV9 and TRBJ2-7, is DSGVTQTPKHLITATGQRVTLRCSPRSGDLSVYWYQQSLDQGLQFLIQYYNGEERAKGNILERFSAQQFPDLHSELNLSSLELGDSALYFCASSPQGALYEQYFGPGTRLTVT.

The CDR3 spells CASSSRSLLYGYTF. In DNA, the CDR3 is TGTGCCAGTAGTTCCCGAAGTCTGCTCTATGGCTACACCTTC. The chain has TRBV19 and TRBJ1-2; the D is unclear. Germline lookup yields CDR1 LNHDA and CDR2 SQIVND (reference sequence). V shed 5 bases and J shed 4 bases, with 14 bases lying between them. The CDR3 is 14 amino acids.

This chain joins TRBV5-4 and TRBJ2-5; D is ambiguous. Germline lookup yields CDR1 SGHNT and CDR2 YYREEE (reference sequence). The length of the CDR3 is 15 residues. The V gene lost 0 bases and the J gene lost 3 bases, with 12 bases spanning the gap. CDR3 amino acids: CASSLEGYREETQYF. As DNA, the CDR3 is TGTGCCAGCAGCTTGGAGGGTTACCGGGAAGAGACCCAGTACTTC.

This clone was observed once. The rearrangement uses TRBV6-1 and TRBJ2-7; 7 bases map to TRBD2. This CDR3 spans 14 amino acids. Germline values: CDR1 MNHNS, CDR2 SASEGT. The V and J ends lost 4 bases and 4 bases, in that order; junction bases with no gene match: 7. DNA for the CDR3: TGTGCCAGCAGTGCAGCTAGCGGCCAGTACGAGCAGTACTTC. Translation gives CASSAASGQYEQYF.

The chain has TRBV28 and TRBJ1-5; 10 bases are a match to TRBD1. Per the germline V gene, CDR1 is MDHEN and CDR2 is SYDVKM. The CDR3 sequence is 17 residues long. The V segment lost 6 bases and the J segment 2 bases; nucleotides outside the gene matches: 10. CDR3 nucleotide sequence: TGTGCCAGCAGCCCCCCGACAGGGGGCGCGCGCAATCAGCCCCAGCATTTT. Translating gives CASSPPTGGARNQPQHF.

The chain combines TRBV7-8 with TRBJ1-1, with TRBD1 identical over 7 bases. V lost 5 bases and J lost 4; bases outside the gene matches: 10. The CDR3 totals 15 residues. Germline V gives CDR1 SGHVS, CDR2 FQNEAQ. In DNA form, the CDR3 reads TGTGCCAGCAGCCGCCTAGACAGGGACATCACTGAAGCTTTCTTT. Translated: CASSRLDRDITEAFF.

The rearrangement uses TRBV29-1 and TRBJ1-2; no clear D. Germline values: CDR1 SQVTM, CDR2 ANQGSEA. The CDR3 has 13 residues. Trimming pared 3 bases from V and 0 bases from J, leaving 8 bases between. CDR3 in amino acids: CSVDQPANYGYTF. CDR3 DNA sequence: TGCAGCGTTGATCAACCCGCTAACTATGGCTACACCTTC. Together with reference TRBV29-1 and TRBJ1-2, the CDR3 gives the full variable domain: SAVISQKPSRDICQRGTSLTIQCQVDSQVTMMFWYRQQPGQSLTLIATANQGSEATYESGFVIDKFPISRPNLTFSTLTVSNMSPEDSSIYLCSVDQPANYGYTFGSGTRLTVV.

The gene calls are TRBV7-2 and TRBJ2-1, with a tentative D call TRBD2 (6 bases). Germline assignment: CDR1 SGHTA and CDR2 FQGNSA. The CDR3 length is 14 residues. The V gene lost 7 bases and the J gene lost 7 bases, with 17 bases spanning the gap. In DNA form, the CDR3 reads TGTGCCAGCACCAATGCCGGGACTTTAAATGAGCAGTTCTTC. It translates to CASTNAGTLNEQFF.

The rearrangement joins TRBV4-1 to TRBJ1-5; 7 nucleotides match TRBD1. Trimming at V came to 1 base and at J to 2 bases, leaving 5 bases not matched to a gene. The germline gives CDR1 MGHRA, CDR2 YSYEKL. CDR3 length equals 16 residues. The CDR3 bases are TGCGCCAGCAGCCAAGGACAGGGTGGGGGCAATCAGCCCCAGCATTTT. This codes for CASSQGQGGGNQPQHF.

This sequence joins TRBV7-9 and TRBJ1-2; D gene unclear. The CDR3 contains 13 residues. Germline-derived CDR1 and CDR2 are SEHNR and FQNEAQ (reference sequence). Trimming took 1 base from V and 4 from J, leaving 7 bases between them. The CDR3 loop is CASSLGQLYGYTF. The CDR3 DNA reads as TGTGCCAGCAGCTTAGGCCAGCTCTATGGCTACACCTTC.